This entry is about one T cell receptor (beta chain). This entry comes from a study of shared clonotypes between healthy human individuals. Libraries were prepared by immunoSEQ multiplex PCR; TCRdb keeps only in-frame clonotypes and omits some of them. The sample includes around 700,000 clones, around 78% of them seen just once. Germline CDR1 SGHNT, CDR2 YENEEA. V gave up 5 bases and J gave up 5 bases, with 15 bases separating them. CDR3 size: 14 residues. This TCR was sampled from a woman aged 25-40 years in good health. Sequenced: memory CD4+ T cells sorted from blood. Subset defined: CD45RA-negative fraction. The rearrangement links TRBV11-3 to TRBJ1-1, with D perhaps TRBD1 (5 bases). Written as DNA, the CDR3 is TGTGCCAGCAGCCAGACGGGGGTAGGAACTGAAGCTTTCTTT. Amino acids: CASSQTGVGTEAFF.